This T cell receptor (beta chain) was sequenced during a study of CD8+CD57+ T cells in acquired aplastic anemia. In the study overall: CD4+ and CD8+ cells, once sorted, gave DNA averaging about 3 ug. CD4+ reads averaged roughly 9.8 million in healthy donors.

Study-wide findings and caveats: Comparison of patients with controls identified some 29 shared CD8+ CDR3 sequences. Patients did not significantly differ from controls in CD8+ Simpson's diversity.

CDR3 and TCR beta VDJ profiling relied on a genomic DNA template. Via MiXCR, TCRdb re-called the reads, giving one row per CDR3 protein. The table includes 400,000 to 450,000 distinct CDR3 sequences, about two thirds detected once. As concerns this clonotype: Its specificity is not known. The junction differs from germline at one of its ends, possibly a read error.

The CDR3 is 13 amino acids. Germline CDR1 and CDR2: MRHNA and SNTAGT. Sequenced input: sorted CD4+, CD8+, or CD8+CD57+ T cells (not recorded which) from PBMCs. The chain recombines TRBV6-4 with TRBJ2-7; D is uncertain. The clonotype originates from a human donor in good health, serving as a control. CDR3 DNA sequence: TGTGCCAGCAGTGACCATTCTGGCAGCCGACACCACTTT. The encoded protein is CASSDHSGSRHHF.